The sequence of this T cell receptor beta chain was determined in a study of T cell responses to AZD1222 COVID-19 vaccine (dated by TCRdb to about 2021). At the level of the whole study: TCR sequencing covered some 250 trial participants: some 210 given two doses of AZD1222 and 26 given two doses of MenACWY control vaccine. Trial participants were enrolled by age into subgroups of 18-55, 56-69 and 70-plus years, and approximately 150, 30 and 60 TCR-sequenced participants, respectively, were included in these subgroups.

The CDR3 regions of human TCRbeta chains were subjected to immunosequencing. Turning to the authors' computational methods: Repertoire TCRs were matched against a reference library of SARS-CoV-2-specific TCRs generated with the MIRA antigen-specificity platform. Breadth meant the fraction of unique TCRs that were SARS-CoV-2-associated, whereas depth meant the fraction of total T cells that were SARS-CoV-2-associated. Using the MIRA data, each spike-specific TCR was mapped to the spike region that the TCR reacts to and placed in a CD4 or CD8 class. Log10-transformed breadth and depth values were compared by one-way ANOVA with Sidak's multiple comparisons tests. TCRdb's version of the immuneACCESS table is confined to in-frame rearrangements and falls short of the full clone set. An unresolved V gene accounts for under half of the shortfall where checked; the remainder is of unknown origin. The V and J calls and clone size come from that table; D and trimming were worked out from the DNA. The sample table holds 77,000 or so clones, of which 80% to 90% were seen once. The leading ten clones occupy roughly 18% of the sample.

Points the paper makes about the study in general: Conclusions about previously exposed vaccinees were limited because only 5 or 6 AZD1222 recipients were SARS-CoV-2 seropositive at baseline. Participants were mostly white British, with more females than males. The authors suggested clonal diversity may have been underestimated. Because no samples from the day 14 peak response were available, repertoires could be characterized only after the peak T cell response. In the small 56-69-year group, the increase in depth fell short of significance, most likely because of low power. The vaccine-associated CD4 TCRs covered the entire spike protein, and the dominant responses fell in regions 160-218 and 743-854. After two AZD1222 doses, spike-specific TCR breadth and depth were significantly higher than at day 0 and than in MenACWY recipients. Nearly half of unique spike-specific TCRs reportedly recognized epitopes outside regions mutated in the B.1.351 and B.1.1.7 variants.

To note about this clone: Its antigen target is currently unknown. Per-base quality was not reported, and no clone a single base away is much larger than it.

The intended sense of this specimen's time point label: about 28 days (+/-7) after the second vaccine dose. AZD1222 recipients whose second dose came at about 4 weeks and those whose second dose came at about 12 weeks were combined into one group, since spike-specific TCR depth and breadth did not differ between the two schedules. Vaccinee samples came from UK trials COV001 and COV002, including a single-blind randomized controlled phase 2/3 trial of AZD1222 (ChAdOx1 nCoV-19) in healthy adults. Trial participant PBMC samples were collected at day 0 and day 28 after the second dose for TCRbeta chain sequencing. The CDR3 starts with the cysteine, ends with the phenylalanine, and has 15 residues. Solely the CDR3 DNA is kept, with 45 bases framed from the first base. V lost 4 bases and J lost 2 bases, and the count of bases not matched to a germline gene is 5. According to the germline V gene (reference sequence), CDR1 reads SGHNT and CDR2 reads YYREEE.

In this chain, TRBV5-4 is recombined with TRBJ2-5, with 10 bases matching TRBD1. This TCR was recovered from an adult who received the AZD1222 COVID-19 vaccine. The specimen comprised peripheral blood, sampled 28 days after the second AZD1222 dose. Here is the DNA: TGTGCCAGCAGCGCCGGACAGGGGGTACAAGAGACCCAGTACTTC. Translated, this gives CASSAGQGVQETQYF.